What follows are 17 T cell receptor beta chains derived from one specimen sequenced in a study of CD4 and CD8 cells across lung adenocarcinoma regions. TCRdb re-derived calls from the PCR reads in MiXCR, one entry per CDR3 protein. The table includes approximately 20,000 distinct CDR3 sequences, 46% detected once. The sample was CD4+ T cells from the margin of a lung tumor. The source of these receptors is a male donor with lung adenocarcinoma. The CD4 and CD8 labels of this study may be unreliable.

Ten or more counts support this clonotype. The chain has TRBV3-1 and TRBJ2-1; tentatively, D is TRBD2 (6 bases). Germline assignment: CDR1 LGHDT and CDR2 YNNKEL (reference sequence). The length of the CDR3 is 13 residues. V was trimmed by 4 bases and J by 6 bases, leaving 10 bases between them. DNA for the CDR3: TGTGCCAGCAGCCGCGGGACTCCCAATGAGCAGTTCTTC. It is translated as CASSRGTPNEQFF.

J is TRBJ2-5 and V is TRBV6-1, with D perhaps matching TRBD2 (7 bases). Trimming removed 7 bases at V and 11 bases at J, with 32 bases between. CDR1 is MNHNS and CDR2 is SASEGT in the germline V gene. This CDR3 comprises 17 residues. CDR3 sequence: CASKRGGGGCATDTQYF. CDR3 nucleotide sequence: TGTGCCAGCAAGAGGGGGGGGGGGGGCTGTGCCACAGATACGCAGTACTTC.

The sample holds a few counts of this clonotype. The gene calls are TRBV14 and TRBJ2-5; tentative D call: TRBD1 (5 bases). The J call may be incorrect, as the DNA end agrees better with TRBJ2-7. CDR1 is SGHDN, CDR2 FVKESK, per germline. This CDR3 has 15 residues. The CDR3 protein is CASSQGPATVYEQYF. CDR3 sequence (DNA): TGTGCCAGCAGCCAAGGACCTGCGACAGTATACGAGCAGTACTTC.

V gene TRBV4-2 combines with J gene TRBJ2-3, with 8 bases lining up with TRBD2. J was trimmed by 0 bases and V by 3 bases; bases with no gene match: 2. This CDR3 is built from 15 residues. Germline CDR1 is LGHNA and CDR2 is YNFKEQ. Here the CDR3 DNA reads TGTGCCAGCAGCCAGACTAGCGTCAGCACAGATACGCAGTATTTT. The encoded protein is CASSQTSVSTDTQYF.

A note on this clonotype: A junction boundary mismatches the germline segment, possibly from a read error. The V and J genes are TRBV14 and TRBJ2-3, with a tentative D call TRBD1 (7 bases). The CDR3 loop spans 15 amino acids. Germline V gives CDR1 SGHDN, CDR2 FVKESK. CDR3 region: CAGGQGGGDPDTQYF. The CDR3 nucleotides read TGTGCCGGGGGCCAAGGGGGCGGGGACCCAGATACGCAGTACTTT.

J is TRBJ2-5 and V is TRBV6-1; D is uncertain. This CDR3 is built from 15 residues. Germline-derived CDR1 and CDR2 are MNHNS and SASEGT. The V end was cut by 3 bases, the J end by 1 base, with 12 bases between. The CDR3 DNA reads TGTGCCAGCAGTGACGTGGGCCGCGGCCAAGAGACCCAGTACTTC. Encoded protein: CASSDVGRGQETQYF.

Only a few counts were recorded for this clonotype. The chain couples TRBV27 to TRBJ2-5, with D maybe TRBD1 (6 bases). The length of the CDR3 is 13 residues. The V end was cut by 7 bases, the J end by 2 bases, with 11 bases between. Germline loops: CDR1 MNHEY, CDR2 SMNVEV (reference sequence). Here the CDR3 reads CASKRTEQETQYF. Written as DNA, the CDR3 is TGTGCCAGCAAAAGGACAGAACAAGAGACCCAGTACTTC.

This clonotype appeared many times. The chain carries TRBV7-2 and TRBJ1-1; 7 bases agree with TRBD1. Germline V gene sequence: CDR1 SGHTA, CDR2 FQGNSA. The CDR3 is 15 residues long. V trimming: 2 bases; J trimming: 6 bases; junction bases outside the gene matches: 9. In DNA, the CDR3 is TGTGCCAGCAGCTTAAGTGGACAGGTCTGGGCTGAAGCTTTCTTT. Its protein product is CASSLSGQVWAEAFF.

This clonotype has at least ten counts. This sequence joins TRBV3-1 and TRBJ1-5; D remains unclear. V was clipped by 1 base and J by 6 bases, with 7 bases between them. In germline, CDR1 is LGHDT, CDR2 YNNKEL (reference sequence). This CDR3 region has 13 residues. CDR3 bases: TGTGCCAGCAGCCAAGTCGGGTTTCAGCCCCAGCATTTT. It is translated as CASSQVGFQPQHF.

V is TRBV4-2 and J is TRBJ1-5; D remains unclear. Germline CDR1 reads LGHNA; CDR2 reads YNFKEQ. The CDR3 sequence is 15 residues long. The ends were cut back, 0 bases at V and 2 bases at J, with 8 bases in the middle. The CDR3 sequence is CASSQELVGNQPQHF. The CDR3 DNA reads TGTGCCAGCAGCCAAGAATTAGTCGGCAATCAGCCCCAGCATTTT.

This clonotype was observed at least ten times. CDR3 bases: TGTGCCAGCAGGGGATTAACTAGCGGGAGGGGCTCCTACAATGAGCAGTTCTTC. Amino acid sequence: CASRGLTSGRGSYNEQFF. The chain uses TRBV6-1 and TRBJ2-1; 13 bases fit TRBD2. Looked up from germline, CDR1 is MNHNS and CDR2 is SASEGT. The CDR3 totals 18 residues. V was clipped by 6 bases and J by 0 bases; unmatched bases: 8.

The chain links TRBV20-1 to TRBJ2-3, with D maybe TRBD2 (6 bases). The germline V gene encodes CDR1 DFQATT and CDR2 SNEGSKA (reference sequence). The CDR3 runs to 16 residues. The ends were cut back, 7 bases at V and 5 bases at J, with 25 bases in the middle. This CDR3 is CSGRITGRGGKDTQYF. Written as DNA, the CDR3 is TGCAGTGGCCGCATCACGGGGCGGGGAGGCAAAGATACGCAGTATTTT.

This clonotype was picked up many times. Written as DNA, the CDR3 is TGTGCCAGCAGTAAAGGGGTGAACTATGGCTACACCTTC. This translates into CASSKGVNYGYTF. The V and J genes are TRBV6-1 and TRBJ1-2; D possibly corresponds to TRBD1 (5 bases). The length of the CDR3 is 13 residues. The germline V and J ends were trimmed by 5 bases and 2 bases, with 9 bases remaining between them. CDR1 is MNHNS, CDR2 SASEGT, per germline.

This clonotype occurred many times. The chain recombines TRBV6-5 with TRBJ2-7, with 10 bases aligning to TRBD1. The J segment lost 5 bases and the V segment lost 5 bases, leaving 9 bases of the junction unmatched. CDR3 length: 15 residues. Germline V CDR1 and CDR2: MNHEY, SVGAGI. CDR3 sequence reads: CASSPRQGARNEQYF. The CDR3 nucleotides are TGTGCCAGCAGTCCTCGACAGGGGGCCCGCAACGAGCAGTACTTC.

The chain is built from TRBV20-1 and TRBJ2-1; tentative D call: TRBD2 (6 bases). The germline V gene encodes CDR1 DFQATT and CDR2 SNEGSKA (reference sequence). Trimming shortened V by 5 bases and J by 6 bases, and 11 bases separated the two germline ends. This CDR3 region has 12 residues. The CDR3 DNA follows: TGCAGTGCTGCTGGTAGCGGCAATGAGCAGTTCTTC. Translation gives CSAAGSGNEQFF.

On this clonotype: The germline gene is not matched at one end of the junction; a read error may be the cause. V is TRBV10-2 and J is TRBJ2-6; weak D call: TRBD1 (5 bases). The CDR3 is 13 amino acids. Germline lookup yields CDR1 WSHSY and CDR2 SAAADI. The CDR3 here is CATTYPGAYEQNF. CDR3 in DNA: TGCGCCACCACTTATCCTGGGGCCTACGAGCAGAACTTC.

This clonotype came up many times. The V gene is TRBV6-1, the J gene TRBJ1-2; no firm D call. Per the germline V gene, CDR1 is MNHNS and CDR2 is SASEGT. The CDR3 has 13 residues. The V end lost 5 bases, the J end lost 4 bases, and 11 bases lay between the germline ends. In DNA form, the CDR3 reads TGTGCCAGCAGTCTGACTAACACCTATGGCTACACCTTC. This encodes CASSLTNTYGYTF.